The clone carrying this T cell receptor (beta chain) was recorded many times. This entry comes from a study of T cells in Graves' hyperthyroidism and ophthalmopathy. Amplified TCR beta CDR3 regions came from RNA transcripts. The TCR CDR3 first-round RT-PCR relied on the HTBI primer set. TCRdb used MiXCR to reprocess the multiplex PCR reads, holding one entry per CDR3 protein. The data hold a few hundred thousand distinct CDR3 sequences, with roughly 46% observed a single time. The V and J ends lost 1 base and 5 bases respectively, with 9 bases between them. The CDR3 runs to 13 residues. The germline CDR1 and CDR2 sequences are LNHDA and SQIVND (reference sequence).

The source of this sequence is a woman aged 18-35 years with Graves' hyperthyroidism. The rearrangement links TRBV19 to TRBJ2-7; possibly TRBD2 for D (6 bases). Sequencing input: peripheral blood or thyroid tissue (not recorded which). The DNA for the CDR3 is TGTGCCAGTAGTATAGGGAGGGCCCACGAGCAGTACTTC. Translated: CASSIGRAHEQYF.